This is a list of T cell receptor beta chains from one sample in a study of post-analysis software for immune sequencing data. TCRdb re-analysed the PCR reads in MiXCR, keeping a single row per CDR3 protein. The table includes roughly 800,000 distinct CDR3 sequences, 46% detected once. The sample taken for sequencing was blood. These receptor sequences come from a girl under 18 with multiple sclerosis. CDR3s include the opening cysteine and the closing phenylalanine or tryptophan. The order of the fields is J gene, D gene, V gene, clone size, CDR3 DNA, CDR3 protein. A D gene is named only where the DNA matches it firmly. Size tells how often a clone was seen (once, few, many) or the class of an expanded clone, and some rows leave it out.

j_gene: TRBJ2-7; d_gene: TRBD1; v_gene: TRBV29-1; abundance: NA; CDR3nt: TGCAGCGTTGCCGAAACCGGGACAGGGACCGACGAGCAGTACTTC; CDR3aa: CSVAETGTGTDEQYF
j_gene: TRBJ2-3; d_gene: TRBD2; v_gene: TRBV7-3; abundance: NA; CDR3nt: TGTGCCAGCAGCTTAACGGTCGTGGGAGGGCCTTTAGATACGCAGTATTTT; CDR3aa: CASSLTVVGGPLDTQYF
j_gene: TRBJ2-7; d_gene: TRBD1; v_gene: TRBV7-9; abundance: NA; CDR3nt: TGTGCCAGCAGCGAGAGGGACAGGGCCTACGAGCAGTACTTC; CDR3aa: CASSERDRAYEQYF
j_gene: TRBJ2-3; d_gene: NA; v_gene: TRBV29-1; abundance: few; CDR3nt: TGCAACGTTGAAGAACCTCTGGGAGGAGGGGGCACAGATACGCAGTATTTT; CDR3aa: CNVEEPLGGGGTDTQYF
j_gene: TRBJ1-4; d_gene: NA; v_gene: TRBV6-1; abundance: few; CDR3nt: TGTGCCAGCAGTGCCGCCAGGAAAGGTGAAAAACTGTTTTTT; CDR3aa: CASSAARKGEKLFF
j_gene: TRBJ2-1; d_gene: NA; v_gene: TRBV24-1; abundance: once; CDR3nt: TGTGCCACCAGTGATTTGCCCAACAATGAGCAGTTCTTC; CDR3aa: CATSDLPNNEQFF
j_gene: TRBJ2-1; d_gene: NA; v_gene: TRBV20-1; abundance: few; CDR3nt: TGCAGTGCTAGAGGCTGGGAGCGCGATGAGCAGTTCTTC; CDR3aa: CSARGWERDEQFF
j_gene: TRBJ2-3; d_gene: NA; v_gene: TRBV12-3/TRBV12-4; abundance: NA; CDR3nt: TGTGCCAGCAGCCTCGATGAGAGCACAGATGCGGAGTATTTT; CDR3aa: CASSLDESTDAEYF
j_gene: TRBJ1-1; d_gene: TRBD1; v_gene: TRBV30; abundance: NA; CDR3nt: TGTGCCTGGAATGGCGGACAGGTCGAAGCTTTCTTT; CDR3aa: CAWNGGQVEAFF
j_gene: TRBJ1-1; d_gene: NA; v_gene: TRBV29-1; abundance: NA; CDR3nt: TGCAGCCACGAGGGTGAAACTGAAGCTTTCTTT; CDR3aa: CSHEGETEAFF
j_gene: TRBJ2-1; d_gene: TRBD1; v_gene: TRBV29-1; abundance: NA; CDR3nt: TGCAGCGTTTCTCCCCGGCGGGACAGGGTGGGTTACAATGAGCAGTTCTTC; CDR3aa: CSVSPRRDRVGYNEQFF
j_gene: TRBJ2-1; d_gene: NA; v_gene: TRBV9; abundance: NA; CDR3nt: TGTGCCAGCAGCGCGCCAGCGGCAATCTACAATGAGCAGTTCTTC; CDR3aa: CASSAPAAIYNEQFF
j_gene: TRBJ1-4; d_gene: TRBD1; v_gene: TRBV20-1; abundance: few; CDR3nt: TGCAGTGCTAGGGAAGAGACAGGGAGGGTGTTTTTT; CDR3aa: CSAREETGRVFF
j_gene: TRBJ2-7; d_gene: TRBD2; v_gene: TRBV10-3; abundance: few; CDR3nt: TGTGCCATCACCTCGGGACTAGCGGGGCCCTACGAGCAGTACTTC; CDR3aa: CAITSGLAGPYEQYF
j_gene: TRBJ2-3; d_gene: NA; v_gene: TRBV29-1; abundance: NA; CDR3nt: TGCAGCGTTGAACCGAGCGGGCCTAACACAGATACGCAGTATTTT; CDR3aa: CSVEPSGPNTDTQYF
j_gene: TRBJ2-3; d_gene: NA; v_gene: TRBV5-1; abundance: NA; CDR3nt: TGCGCCAGCAGCGAAACGGACGGCGTTGGGGATACGCAGTATTTT; CDR3aa: CASSETDGVGDTQYF
j_gene: TRBJ2-7; d_gene: TRBD2; v_gene: TRBV9; abundance: NA; CDR3nt: TGTGCCAGCAGCGTAGGGGGGAGGGAGTACGAGCAGTACTTC; CDR3aa: CASSVGGREYEQYF
j_gene: TRBJ2-5; d_gene: TRBD2; v_gene: TRBV28; abundance: NA; CDR3nt: TGTGCCAGCAGTCTCCGTGGGTACCAGCGGGAGGTTGGGAATGAGCAGTACTTC; CDR3aa: CASSLRGYQREVGNEQYF
j_gene: TRBJ2-4; d_gene: TRBD1; v_gene: TRBV7-2; abundance: once; CDR3nt: TGTGCCAGCAGCTTAACTCCGGGACAGGGATACCAGCAGTACTTC; CDR3aa: CASSLTPGQGYQQYF
j_gene: TRBJ1-5; d_gene: NA; v_gene: TRBV7-2; abundance: many; CDR3nt: TGTGCCAGCAGGATCAATAGCAATCAGCCCCAGCATTTT; CDR3aa: CASRINSNQPQHF
j_gene: TRBJ2-1; d_gene: NA; v_gene: TRBV7-9; abundance: NA; CDR3nt: TGTGCCAGCAGCTCCAGACTAGTAACCTACAATGAGCAGTTCTTC; CDR3aa: CASSSRLVTYNEQFF
j_gene: TRBJ2-1; d_gene: NA; v_gene: TRBV2; abundance: NA; CDR3nt: TGTGCCAGCAGTGAAGGGACCAACTCCTACAATGAGCAGTTCTTC; CDR3aa: CASSEGTNSYNEQFF
j_gene: TRBJ2-5; d_gene: TRBD2; v_gene: TRBV20-1; abundance: NA; CDR3nt: TGCAGTGCTCCAGAGGTAGTTGCGCGGGAGGAGACCCAGTACTTC; CDR3aa: CSAPEVVAREETQYF
j_gene: TRBJ2-4; d_gene: NA; v_gene: TRBV2; abundance: NA; CDR3nt: TGTGCCAGCAGTGGGTCGGACACTACCGGGACGAACATTCAGTACTTC; CDR3aa: CASSGSDTTGTNIQYF
j_gene: TRBJ1-5; d_gene: TRBD1; v_gene: TRBV6-1; abundance: once; CDR3nt: TGTGCCAGCAGTGCGACAGGGGGGATCGAGCCCCAGCATTTT; CDR3aa: CASSATGGIEPQHF
j_gene: TRBJ2-4; d_gene: TRBD2; v_gene: TRBV7-2; abundance: NA; CDR3nt: TGTGCCAGCAGCACTCACGGGACTAGCGCCCGAAGGGAGCAGTACTTC; CDR3aa: CASSTHGTSARREQYF
j_gene: TRBJ2-5; d_gene: TRBD2; v_gene: TRBV3-1; abundance: NA; CDR3nt: TGTGCCAGCAGCCCGGGACTAGCGGGAAGGTCGTACCAAGAGACCCAGTACTTC; CDR3aa: CASSPGLAGRSYQETQYF
j_gene: TRBJ2-1; d_gene: NA; v_gene: TRBV7-9; abundance: NA; CDR3nt: TGTGCCAGCAGGACAAGCGGTCACCCCTACAATGAGCAGTTCTTC; CDR3aa: CASRTSGHPYNEQFF
j_gene: TRBJ1-6; d_gene: NA; v_gene: TRBV5-1; abundance: few; CDR3nt: TGCGCCAGCAGCCTGGACCGAGCCCTGGGTTCACCCCTCCACTTT; CDR3aa: CASSLDRALGSPLHF
j_gene: TRBJ1-2; d_gene: NA; v_gene: TRBV5-6; abundance: once; CDR3nt: TGTGCCAGCAGCTTGGCCGGGTCAGGCCACTATGGCTACACCTTC; CDR3aa: CASSLAGSGHYGYTF
j_gene: TRBJ1-4; d_gene: NA; v_gene: TRBV4-2; abundance: few; CDR3nt: TGTGCCAGCAGCCAAGAGGTTCGCAGACGAGACAGCGAGGATGAAAAACTGTTTTTT; CDR3aa: CASSQEVRRRDSEDEKLFF
j_gene: TRBJ2-2; d_gene: TRBD2; v_gene: TRBV11-2; abundance: NA; CDR3nt: TGTGCCAGCAGCCGCGGAGCTAGCGGGGTAGCGAACACCGGGGAGCTGTTTTTT; CDR3aa: CASSRGASGVANTGELFF
j_gene: TRBJ1-1; d_gene: NA; v_gene: TRBV29-1; abundance: NA; CDR3nt: TGCAGCGTTGAGTTCCGGATGAACACTGAAGCTTTCTTT; CDR3aa: CSVEFRMNTEAFF
j_gene: TRBJ2-3; d_gene: TRBD2; v_gene: TRBV9; abundance: NA; CDR3nt: TGTGCCAGCAGCGCGCGAACGTCGGCGGGAGAAGATACGCAGTATTTT; CDR3aa: CASSARTSAGEDTQYF
j_gene: TRBJ2-1; d_gene: NA; v_gene: TRBV4-1; abundance: NA; CDR3nt: TGCGCCAGCAGCCAAGGATTCGGCCTAGCGAGAAATGAGCAGTTCTTC; CDR3aa: CASSQGFGLARNEQFF
j_gene: TRBJ2-5; d_gene: TRBD2; v_gene: TRBV29-1; abundance: NA; CDR3nt: TGCAGCGTTGCCCGCCTAGCGGGAGTGCCTGAAGAGACCCAGTACTTC; CDR3aa: CSVARLAGVPEETQYF